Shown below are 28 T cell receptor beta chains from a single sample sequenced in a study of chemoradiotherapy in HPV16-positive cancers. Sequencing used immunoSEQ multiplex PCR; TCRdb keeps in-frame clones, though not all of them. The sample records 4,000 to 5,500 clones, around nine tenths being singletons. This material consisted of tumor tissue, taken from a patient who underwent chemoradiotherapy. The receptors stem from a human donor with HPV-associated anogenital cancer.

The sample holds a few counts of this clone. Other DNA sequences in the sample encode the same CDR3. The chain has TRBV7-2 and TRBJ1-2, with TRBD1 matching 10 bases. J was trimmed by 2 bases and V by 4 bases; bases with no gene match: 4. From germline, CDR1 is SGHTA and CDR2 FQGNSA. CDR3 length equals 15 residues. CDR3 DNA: TGTGCCAGCAGCTCCCCGGACAGGGGGAACTATGGCTACACCTTC. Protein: CASSSPDRGNYGYTF.

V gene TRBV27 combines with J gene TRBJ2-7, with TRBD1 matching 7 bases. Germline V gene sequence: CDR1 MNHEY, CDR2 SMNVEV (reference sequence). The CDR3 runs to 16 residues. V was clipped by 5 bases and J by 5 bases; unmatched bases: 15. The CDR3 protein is CASSPTPDRVRHEQYF. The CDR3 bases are TGTGCCAGCAGTCCAACGCCCGACAGGGTAAGGCACGAGCAGTACTTC.

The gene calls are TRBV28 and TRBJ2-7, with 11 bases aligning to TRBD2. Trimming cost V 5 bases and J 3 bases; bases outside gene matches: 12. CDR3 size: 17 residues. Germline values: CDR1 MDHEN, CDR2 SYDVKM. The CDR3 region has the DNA TGTGCCAGCAGTCCACAACTTTTTGGGACTAGCGGCTACGAGCAGTACTTC. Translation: CASSPQLFGTSGYEQYF. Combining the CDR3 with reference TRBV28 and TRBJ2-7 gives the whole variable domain DVKVTQSSRYLVKRTGEKVFLECVQDMDHENMFWYRQDPGLGLRLIYFSYDVKMKEKGDIPEGYSVSREKKERFSLILESASTNQTSMYLCASSPQLFGTSGYEQYFGPGTRLTVT.

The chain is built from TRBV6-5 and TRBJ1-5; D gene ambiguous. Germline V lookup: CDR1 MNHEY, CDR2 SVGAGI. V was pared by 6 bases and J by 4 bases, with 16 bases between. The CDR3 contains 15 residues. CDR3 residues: CASSPARQVNQPQHF. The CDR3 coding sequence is TGTGCCAGCAGCCCTGCCCGGCAGGTGAATCAGCCCCAGCATTTT.

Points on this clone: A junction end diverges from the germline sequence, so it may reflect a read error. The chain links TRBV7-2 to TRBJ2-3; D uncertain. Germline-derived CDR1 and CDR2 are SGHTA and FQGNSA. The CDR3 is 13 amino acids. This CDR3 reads CASSREGADRQYF. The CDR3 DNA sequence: TGTGCCAGCAGCCGTGAAGGCGCTGATAGGCAGTATTTT.

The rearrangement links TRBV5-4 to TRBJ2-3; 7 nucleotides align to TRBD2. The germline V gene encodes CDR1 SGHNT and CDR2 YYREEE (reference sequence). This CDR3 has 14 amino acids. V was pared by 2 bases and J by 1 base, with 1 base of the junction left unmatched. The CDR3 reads CASSFTSGTDTQYF. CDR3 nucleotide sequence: TGTGCCAGCAGCTTTACTAGCGGCACAGATACGCAGTATTTT.

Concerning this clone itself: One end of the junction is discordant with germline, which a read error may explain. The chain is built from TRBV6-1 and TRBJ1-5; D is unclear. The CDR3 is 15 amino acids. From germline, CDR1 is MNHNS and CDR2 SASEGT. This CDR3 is CVSNSGAGSNQPQHF. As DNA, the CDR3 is TGTGTCAGCAACTCGGGTGCGGGTAGCAATCAGCCCCAGCATTTT.

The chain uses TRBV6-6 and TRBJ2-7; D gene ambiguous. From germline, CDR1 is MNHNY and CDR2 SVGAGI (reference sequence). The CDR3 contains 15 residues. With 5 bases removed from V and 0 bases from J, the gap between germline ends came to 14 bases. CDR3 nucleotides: TGTGCCAGCAGTCTATCAGCAGGTCCCTCCTACGAGCAGTACTTC. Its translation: CASSLSAGPSYEQYF.

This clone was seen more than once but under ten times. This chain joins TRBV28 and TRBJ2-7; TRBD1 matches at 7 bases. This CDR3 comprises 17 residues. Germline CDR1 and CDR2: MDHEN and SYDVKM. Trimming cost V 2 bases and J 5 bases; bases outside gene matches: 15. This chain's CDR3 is CASSLGVSWTGVHEQYF. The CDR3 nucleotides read TGTGCCAGCAGTTTAGGGGTGAGTTGGACAGGAGTTCACGAGCAGTACTTC.

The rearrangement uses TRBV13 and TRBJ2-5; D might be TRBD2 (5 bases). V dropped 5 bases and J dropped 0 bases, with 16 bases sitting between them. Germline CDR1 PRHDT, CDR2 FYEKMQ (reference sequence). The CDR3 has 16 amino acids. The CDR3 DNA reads TGTGCCAGCAGCCTAACGCGGGCTCGGGACCAAGAGACCCAGTACTTC. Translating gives CASSLTRARDQETQYF. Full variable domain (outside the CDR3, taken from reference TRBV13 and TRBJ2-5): AAGVIQSPRHLIKEKRETATLKCYPIPRHDTVYWYQQGPGQDPQFLISFYEKMQSDKGSIPDRFSAQQFSDYHSELNMSSLELGDSALYFCASSLTRARDQETQYFGPGTRLLVL.

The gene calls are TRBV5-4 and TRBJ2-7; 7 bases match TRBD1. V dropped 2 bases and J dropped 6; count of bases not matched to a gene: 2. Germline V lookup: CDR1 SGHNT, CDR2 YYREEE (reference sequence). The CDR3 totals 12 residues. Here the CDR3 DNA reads TGTGCCAGCAGCTTCGGACAGGTCGAGCAGTACTTC. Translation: CASSFGQVEQYF.

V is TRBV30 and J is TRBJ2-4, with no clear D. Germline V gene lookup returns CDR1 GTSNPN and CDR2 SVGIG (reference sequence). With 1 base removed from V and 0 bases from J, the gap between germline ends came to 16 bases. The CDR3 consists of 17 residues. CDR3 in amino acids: CAWSASPMGVAKNIQYF. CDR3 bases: TGTGCCTGGAGTGCCTCTCCTATGGGCGTAGCCAAAAACATTCAGTACTTC.

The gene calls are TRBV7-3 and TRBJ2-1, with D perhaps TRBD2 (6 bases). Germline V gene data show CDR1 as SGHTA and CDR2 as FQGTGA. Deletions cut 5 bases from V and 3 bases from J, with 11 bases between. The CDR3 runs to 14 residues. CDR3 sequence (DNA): TGTGCCAGCAGCCAAGCGGGTCACTACAATGAGCAGTTCTTC. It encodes CASSQAGHYNEQFF.

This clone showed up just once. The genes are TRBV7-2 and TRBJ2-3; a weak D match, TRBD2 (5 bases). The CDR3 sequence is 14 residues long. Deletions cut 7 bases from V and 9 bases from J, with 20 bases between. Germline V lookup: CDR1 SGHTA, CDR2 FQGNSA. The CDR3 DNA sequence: TGTGCCAGCATTAGTGAGTCCCGATCGGGAACGCAGTATTTT. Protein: CASISESRSGTQYF.

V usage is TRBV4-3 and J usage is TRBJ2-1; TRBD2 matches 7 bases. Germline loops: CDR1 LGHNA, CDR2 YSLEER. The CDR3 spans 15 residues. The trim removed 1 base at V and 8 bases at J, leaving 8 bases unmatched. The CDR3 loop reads CASSQVGRGGDEQFF. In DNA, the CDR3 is TGCGCCAGCAGCCAAGTTGGGAGGGGCGGCGATGAGCAGTTCTTC.

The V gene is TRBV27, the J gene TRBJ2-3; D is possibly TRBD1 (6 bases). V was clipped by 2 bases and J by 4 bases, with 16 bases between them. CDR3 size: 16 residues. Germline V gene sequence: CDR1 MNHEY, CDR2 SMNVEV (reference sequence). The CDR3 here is CASSLGSRQVPDTQYF. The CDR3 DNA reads TGTGCCAGCAGTTTAGGCTCTAGACAGGTTCCAGATACGCAGTATTTT.

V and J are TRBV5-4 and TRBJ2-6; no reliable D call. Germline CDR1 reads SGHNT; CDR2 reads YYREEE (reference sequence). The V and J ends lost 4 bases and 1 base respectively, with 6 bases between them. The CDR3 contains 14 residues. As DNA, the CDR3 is TGTGCCAGCAGCCATCCGTCTGGGGCCAACGTCCTGACTTTC. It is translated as CASSHPSGANVLTF.

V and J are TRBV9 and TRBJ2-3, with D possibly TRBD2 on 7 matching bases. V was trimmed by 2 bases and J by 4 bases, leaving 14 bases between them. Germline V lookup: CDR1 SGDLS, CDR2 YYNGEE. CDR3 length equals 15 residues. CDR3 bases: TGTGCCAGCAGCGTTCAGGGGAGGGCCCCAGATACGCAGTATTTT. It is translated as CASSVQGRAPDTQYF.

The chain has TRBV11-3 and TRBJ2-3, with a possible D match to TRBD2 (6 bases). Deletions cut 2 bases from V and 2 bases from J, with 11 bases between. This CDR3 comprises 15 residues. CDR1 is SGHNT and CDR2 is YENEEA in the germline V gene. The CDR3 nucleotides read TGTGCCAGCAGCTTAAGGGGACTCTACACAGATACGCAGTATTTT. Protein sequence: CASSLRGLYTDTQYF.

CDR3 in amino acids: CASSAYHRETEAFF. The CDR3 coding sequence is TGTGCCAGCAGCGCTTATCACAGGGAAACTGAAGCTTTCTTT. The chain combines TRBV9 with TRBJ1-1; tentative D call: TRBD1 (6 bases). Germline-derived CDR1 and CDR2 are SGDLS and YYNGEE. The V end lost 3 bases, the J end lost 5 bases, and 14 bases lay between the germline ends. This CDR3 has 14 residues.

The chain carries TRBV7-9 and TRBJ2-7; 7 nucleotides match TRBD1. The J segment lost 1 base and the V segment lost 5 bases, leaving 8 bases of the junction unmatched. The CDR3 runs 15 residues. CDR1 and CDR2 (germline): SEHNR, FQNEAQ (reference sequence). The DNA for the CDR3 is TGTGCCAGCAGCGCAGTGACAGGGTGGTCCTACGAGCAGTACTTC. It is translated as CASSAVTGWSYEQYF.

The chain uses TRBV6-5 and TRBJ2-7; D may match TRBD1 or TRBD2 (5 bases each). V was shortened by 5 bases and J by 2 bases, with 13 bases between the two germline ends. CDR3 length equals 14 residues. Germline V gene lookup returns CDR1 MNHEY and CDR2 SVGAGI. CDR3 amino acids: CASSRQGTAYEQYF. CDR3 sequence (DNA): TGTGCCAGCAGTCGACAAGGGACGGCCTACGAGCAGTACTTC.

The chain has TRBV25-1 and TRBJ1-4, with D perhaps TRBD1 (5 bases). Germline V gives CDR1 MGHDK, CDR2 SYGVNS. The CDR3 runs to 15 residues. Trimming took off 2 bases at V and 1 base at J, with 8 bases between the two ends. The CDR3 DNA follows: TGTGCCAGCAGTGAAAGGGGCCGAACTAATGAAAAACTGTTTTTT. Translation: CASSERGRTNEKLFF.

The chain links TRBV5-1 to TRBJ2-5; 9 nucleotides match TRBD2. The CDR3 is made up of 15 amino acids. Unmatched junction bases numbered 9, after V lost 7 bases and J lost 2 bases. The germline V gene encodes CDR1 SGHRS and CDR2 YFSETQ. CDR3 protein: CASVSSGNIQETQYF. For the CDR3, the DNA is TGCGCCAGCGTTTCTAGCGGGAATATACAAGAGACCCAGTACTTC.

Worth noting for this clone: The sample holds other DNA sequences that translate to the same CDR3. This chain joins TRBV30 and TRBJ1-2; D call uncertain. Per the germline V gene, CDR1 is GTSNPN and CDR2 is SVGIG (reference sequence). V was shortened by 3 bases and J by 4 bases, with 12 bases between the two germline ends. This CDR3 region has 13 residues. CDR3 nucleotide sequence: TGTGCCTGGAGGAGCAGCCTACCCTATGGCTACACCTTC. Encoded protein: CAWRSSLPYGYTF.

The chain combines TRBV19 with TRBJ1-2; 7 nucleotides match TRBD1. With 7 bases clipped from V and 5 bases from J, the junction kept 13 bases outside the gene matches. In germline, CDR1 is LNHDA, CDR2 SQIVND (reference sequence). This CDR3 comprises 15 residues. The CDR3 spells CASTARDRPGYGYTF. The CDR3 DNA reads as TGTGCCAGTACCGCTAGGGACAGACCCGGGTATGGCTACACCTTC.

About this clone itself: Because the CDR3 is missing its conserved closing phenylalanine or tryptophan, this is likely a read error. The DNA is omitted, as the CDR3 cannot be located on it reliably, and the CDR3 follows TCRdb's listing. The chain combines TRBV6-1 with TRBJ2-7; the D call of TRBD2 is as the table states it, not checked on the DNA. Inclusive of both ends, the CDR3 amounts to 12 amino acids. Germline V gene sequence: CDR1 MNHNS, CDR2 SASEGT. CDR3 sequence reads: CASSEGERLEAI.

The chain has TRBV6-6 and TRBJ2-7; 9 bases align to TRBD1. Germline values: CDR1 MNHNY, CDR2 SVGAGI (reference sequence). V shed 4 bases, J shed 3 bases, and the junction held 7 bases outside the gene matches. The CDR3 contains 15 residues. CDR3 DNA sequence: TGTGCCAGCAGTTTTTCGGACAGGGGCGGCTACGAGCAGTACTTC. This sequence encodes CASSFSDRGGYEQYF.